In its sample, the clone carrying this T cell receptor beta chain was seen a few times. Its antigen is unidentified. Unique molecular identifiers were carried by the TCR beta cDNA libraries. TCRdb reprocessed the PCR reads via MiXCR and lists one record per CDR3 protein. The sample has 740,000 or so distinct CDR3 sequences, roughly half seen once; the top ten hold approximately 4.4%. The CDR3 totals 14 residues. CDR1 SGHRS and CDR2 YFSETQ come from the germline V gene. These data come from a study of post-analysis software for immune sequencing data. Findings of the study overall: In patients, about five TRBV segments were more frequent than in controls, with TRBV5-6, TRBV5-1 and TRBV20-1 among them.

Sequences were obtained from blood. The chain carries TRBV5-1 and TRBJ2-5; weak D call: TRBD1 (6 bases). The J call may be in error: the DNA end matches TRBJ2-7 better. This TCR was recovered from a girl between 5 and 17 years old with multiple sclerosis. This chain's CDR3 is CASSQDSLRYEQYF. The CDR3 nucleotides read TGCGCCAGCAGCCAGGACAGTCTCCGCTACGAGCAGTACTTC.